This entry concerns a single T cell receptor beta chain. Profiled with immunoSEQ multiplex PCR; TCRdb holds only in-frame clones, not every one. The sample lists roughly 71,000 clones; approximately 90% were seen once. The data are from a study of T cell changes during pregnancy in multiple sclerosis. V was trimmed by 7 bases and J by 4 bases, leaving 7 bases between them. CDR1 is MNHEY, CDR2 SVGAGI, per germline. The CDR3 spans 12 residues. The TCR was taken from a female donor in good health, enrolled as a control in a pregnancy study. Sequencing used peripheral blood, obtained in the first trimester of pregnancy. The chain uses TRBV6-5 and TRBJ1-4; D is uncertain. CDR3 nucleotide sequence: TGTGCCAGCACGGGGAATAATGAAAAACTGTTTTTT. Its protein is CASTGNNEKLFF.